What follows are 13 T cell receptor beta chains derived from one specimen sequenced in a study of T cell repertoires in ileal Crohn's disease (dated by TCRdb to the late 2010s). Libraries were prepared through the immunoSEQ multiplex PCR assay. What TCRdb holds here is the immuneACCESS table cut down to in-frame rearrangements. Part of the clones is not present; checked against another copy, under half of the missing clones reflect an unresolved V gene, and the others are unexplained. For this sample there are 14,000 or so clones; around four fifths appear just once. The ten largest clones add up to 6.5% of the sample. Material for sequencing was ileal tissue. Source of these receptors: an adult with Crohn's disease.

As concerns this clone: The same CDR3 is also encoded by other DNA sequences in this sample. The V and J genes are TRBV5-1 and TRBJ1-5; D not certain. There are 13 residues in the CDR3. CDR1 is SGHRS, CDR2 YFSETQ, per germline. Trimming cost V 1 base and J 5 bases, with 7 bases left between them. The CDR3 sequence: CASSLRGDQPQHF. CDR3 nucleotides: TGCGCCAGCAGCTTGCGCGGAGATCAGCCCCAGCATTTT.

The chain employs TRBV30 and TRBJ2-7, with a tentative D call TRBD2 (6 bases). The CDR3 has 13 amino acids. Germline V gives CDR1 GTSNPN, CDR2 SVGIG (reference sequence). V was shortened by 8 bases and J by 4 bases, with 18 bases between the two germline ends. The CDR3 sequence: CAAVRDSLYEQYF. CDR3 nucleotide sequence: TGTGCCGCCGTGAGGGACTCCTTGTACGAGCAGTACTTC.

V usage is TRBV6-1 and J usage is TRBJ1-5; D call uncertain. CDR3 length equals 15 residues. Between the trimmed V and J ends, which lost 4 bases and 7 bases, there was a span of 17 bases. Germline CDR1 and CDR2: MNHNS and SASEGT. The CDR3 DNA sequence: TGTGCCAGCAGTGCCGGCGGACTCGCCCCGCAGCCCCAGCATTTT. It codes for CASSAGGLAPQPQHF.

The CDR3 coding sequence is TGTGCCAGCAGTCTGCGACAGGGCCGCACAGATACGCAGTATTTT. This sequence encodes CASSLRQGRTDTQYF. The V and J genes are TRBV27 and TRBJ2-3, with TRBD1 matching over 7 bases. In germline, CDR1 is MNHEY, CDR2 SMNVEV (reference sequence). Germline trimming cut 5 bases from V and 1 base from J; bases unmatched to any gene: 6. The CDR3 spans 15 residues.

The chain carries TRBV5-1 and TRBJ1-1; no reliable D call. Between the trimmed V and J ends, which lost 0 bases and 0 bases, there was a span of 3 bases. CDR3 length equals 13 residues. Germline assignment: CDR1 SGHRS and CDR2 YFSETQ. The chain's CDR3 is CASSLAVNTEAFF. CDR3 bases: TGCGCCAGCAGCTTGGCGGTGAACACTGAAGCTTTCTTT.

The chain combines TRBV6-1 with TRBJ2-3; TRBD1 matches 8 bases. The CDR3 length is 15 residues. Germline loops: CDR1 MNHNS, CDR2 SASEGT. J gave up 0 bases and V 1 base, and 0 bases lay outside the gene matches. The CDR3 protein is CASSEGTGSTDTQYF. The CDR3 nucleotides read TGTGCCAGCAGTGAAGGGACAGGGAGCACAGATACGCAGTATTTT.

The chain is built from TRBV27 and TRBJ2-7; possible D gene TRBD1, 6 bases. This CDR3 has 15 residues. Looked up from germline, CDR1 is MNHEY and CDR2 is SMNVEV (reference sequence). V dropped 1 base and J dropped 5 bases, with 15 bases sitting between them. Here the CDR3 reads CASSLYPPGVNEQYF. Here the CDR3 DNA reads TGTGCCAGCAGTTTATATCCCCCAGGGGTGAACGAGCAGTACTTC.

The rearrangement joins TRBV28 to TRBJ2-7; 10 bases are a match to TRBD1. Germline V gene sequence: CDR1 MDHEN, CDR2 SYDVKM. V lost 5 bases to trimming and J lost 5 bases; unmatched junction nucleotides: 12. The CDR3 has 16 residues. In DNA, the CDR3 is TGTGCCAGCAGTCCCCCCCCGGGACAGGGGTTCGACGAGCAGTACTTC. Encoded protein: CASSPPPGQGFDEQYF.

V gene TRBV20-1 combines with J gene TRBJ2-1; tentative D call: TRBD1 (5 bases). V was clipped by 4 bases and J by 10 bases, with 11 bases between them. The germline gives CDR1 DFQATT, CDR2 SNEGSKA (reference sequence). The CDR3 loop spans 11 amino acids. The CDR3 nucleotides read TGCAGTGCTATCCGGACAAGCGAGCAGTTCTTC. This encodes CSAIRTSEQFF.

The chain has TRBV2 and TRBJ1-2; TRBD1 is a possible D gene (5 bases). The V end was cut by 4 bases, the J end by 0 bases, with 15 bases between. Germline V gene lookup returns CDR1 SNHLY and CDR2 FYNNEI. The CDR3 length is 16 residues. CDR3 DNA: TGTGCCAGCAGTGGGGGAGGCGGGGCCACTAACTATGGCTACACCTTC. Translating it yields CASSGGGGATNYGYTF.

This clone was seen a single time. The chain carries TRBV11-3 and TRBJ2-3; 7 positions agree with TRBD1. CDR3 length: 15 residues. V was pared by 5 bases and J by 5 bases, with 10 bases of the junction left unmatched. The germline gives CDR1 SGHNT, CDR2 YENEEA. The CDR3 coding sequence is TGTGCCAGCAGCCCAACTCGAGCAGGGGGAGATACGCAGTATTTT. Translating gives CASSPTRAGGDTQYF.

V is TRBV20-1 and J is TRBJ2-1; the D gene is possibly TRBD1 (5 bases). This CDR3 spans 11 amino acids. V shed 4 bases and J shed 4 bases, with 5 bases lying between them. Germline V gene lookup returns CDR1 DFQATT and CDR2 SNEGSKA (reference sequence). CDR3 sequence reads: CSANRYNEQFF. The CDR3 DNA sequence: TGCAGTGCTAACAGGTACAATGAGCAGTTCTTC.

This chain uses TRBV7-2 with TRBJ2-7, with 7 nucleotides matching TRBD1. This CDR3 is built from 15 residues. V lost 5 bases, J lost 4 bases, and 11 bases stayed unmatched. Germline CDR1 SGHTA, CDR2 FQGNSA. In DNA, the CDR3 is TGTGCCAGCAGCCTGTCAGGGGGTTCCTCATACGAGCAGTACTTC. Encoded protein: CASSLSGGSSYEQYF.